Below are 18 T cell receptor beta chains sequenced from a single sample in a study of T cell responses to AZD1222 COVID-19 vaccine. The table came from immunoSEQ multiplex PCR; TCRdb's copy has only in-frame clones and leaves some out. The sample holds about 69,000 clones, 86% seen once. This sample comprised peripheral blood, obtained on day 0 of AZD1222 vaccination. All receptors derive from an adult in good health.

The chain combines TRBV28 with TRBJ2-5; D gene uncertain. Germline values: CDR1 MDHEN, CDR2 SYDVKM. V lost 2 bases and J lost 2, with 12 bases in between. This CDR3 has 15 residues. The CDR3 reads CASSLGRWSQETQYF. DNA for the CDR3: TGTGCCAGCAGTTTAGGTCGATGGAGTCAAGAGACCCAGTACTTC.

The rearrangement uses TRBV7-2 and TRBJ1-5, with D possibly being TRBD1 (6 bases). CDR1 and CDR2 from the germline V gene are SGHTA and FQGNSA. Trimming pared 2 bases from V and 5 bases from J, leaving 16 bases between. CDR3 length: 16 amino acids. As DNA, the CDR3 is TGTGCCAGCAGCTTAAGGGGGTGGCTTGGAGATCAGCCCCAGCATTTT. This sequence encodes CASSLRGWLGDQPQHF.

Here the CDR3 reads CASSEARGYSPLHF. As DNA, the CDR3 is TGTGCCAGCAGTGAAGCGCGAGGGTATTCACCCCTCCACTTT. The V gene is TRBV6-1, the J gene TRBJ1-6; D is uncertain. Germline V gives CDR1 MNHNS, CDR2 SASEGT. V gave up 0 bases and J gave up 8 bases, with 8 bases separating them. The CDR3 contains 14 residues.

This chain connects TRBV6-5 to TRBJ1-2, with D unclear. This CDR3 is 14 amino acids long. CDR1 MNHEY and CDR2 SVGAGI come from the germline V gene. V was clipped by 5 bases and J by 7 bases, with 17 bases between them. CDR3 DNA sequence: TGTGCCAGCAGTCCCCAGGCCGACGGTCTTGGCTACACCTTC. Its translation is CASSPQADGLGYTF.

The chain has TRBV7-9 and TRBJ2-3; 7 nucleotides agree with TRBD2. Losses at the gene ends were 7 bases for V and 1 base for J; bases not matched to a gene: 2. The CDR3 is 13 residues long. The germline gives CDR1 SEHNR, CDR2 FQNEAQ (reference sequence). The CDR3 loop is CASKAGGTDTQYF. The CDR3 region has the DNA TGTGCCAGCAAGGCGGGAGGCACAGATACGCAGTATTTT.

This chain uses TRBV29-1 with TRBJ1-2; D uncertain. Trimming stripped 0 bases from V and 0 bases from J, with 11 bases between. The CDR3 sequence is 15 residues long. Looked up from germline, CDR1 is SQVTM and CDR2 is ANQGSEA. CDR3 in DNA: TGCAGCGTTGAAGATCGGGCAGCTTCTAACTATGGCTACACCTTC. It specifies CSVEDRAASNYGYTF.

This clone was seen a single time. The chain links TRBV14 to TRBJ2-1; D is perhaps TRBD2 (6 bases). V was pared by 3 bases and J by 8 bases, with 11 bases between. This CDR3 comprises 13 residues. CDR1 is SGHDN, CDR2 FVKESK, per germline. The CDR3 coding sequence is TGTGCCAGCAGCCATGAGGGGACTCATGAGCAGTTCTTC. It encodes CASSHEGTHEQFF.

In its sample, this clone was seen once. For the CDR3, the DNA is TGCGCCAGCCGTAGGGGCGGGGGGGCGAATGAGCAGTTCTTC. Encoded protein: CASRRGGGANEQFF. The rearrangement uses TRBV5-1 and TRBJ2-1, with 9 positions matching TRBD2. Trimming at V came to 7 bases and at J to 7 bases, leaving 9 bases not matched to a gene. There are 14 residues in the CDR3. Germline V gene sequence: CDR1 SGHRS, CDR2 YFSETQ.

The chain couples TRBV5-1 to TRBJ2-1; 8 positions match TRBD1. This CDR3 contains 19 residues. In germline, CDR1 is SGHRS, CDR2 YFSETQ. With 0 bases clipped from V and 3 bases from J, the junction kept 14 bases outside the gene matches. CDR3 region: CASSLERQGALRDYNEQFF. The DNA of the CDR3 is TGCGCCAGCAGCTTGGAGAGGCAGGGGGCGCTTAGGGACTACAATGAGCAGTTCTTC.

The CDR3 nucleotides are TGTGCCAGTAGAGACGGATCCTATAATTCACCCCTCCACTTT. This sequence encodes CASRDGSYNSPLHF. V is TRBV19 and J is TRBJ1-6; D gene uncertain. V lost 6 bases and J lost 1, with 7 bases in between. Germline CDR1 is LNHDA and CDR2 is SQIVND (reference sequence). The CDR3 covers 14 residues.

The genes are TRBV9 and TRBJ1-3, with a possible D match to TRBD1 (5 bases). Trimming took 1 base from V and 2 from J, leaving 13 bases between them. This CDR3 region has 16 residues. Germline V gene lookup returns CDR1 SGDLS and CDR2 YYNGEE. The CDR3 DNA follows: TGTGCCAGCAGCGTACAGGGAAACTCTCCTGGAAACACCATATATTTT. Protein sequence: CASSVQGNSPGNTIYF.

This chain connects TRBV5-1 to TRBJ1-4; unclear D gene. V was cut by 4 bases and J by 0 bases, with 7 bases left in between. The germline V gene encodes CDR1 SGHRS and CDR2 YFSETQ. The CDR3 length is 14 residues. In nucleotides, the CDR3 is TGCGCCAGCAGCACACATGCAACTAATGAAAAACTGTTTTTT. It specifies CASSTHATNEKLFF.

The rearrangement links TRBV3-1 (or the pseudogene TRBV3-2) to TRBJ2-7, with D possibly TRBD1 on 5 matching bases. The V end lost 2 bases, the J end lost 5 bases, and 10 bases lay between the germline ends. CDR3 size: 13 residues. Germline CDR1 LGHDT, CDR2 YNNKEL (reference sequence). CDR3 nucleotides: TGTGCCAGCAGCCAACAGGGAAACCACGAGCAGTACTTC. It codes for CASSQQGNHEQYF.

The chain combines TRBV27 with TRBJ1-1; tentatively, D is TRBD1 (6 bases). V lost 6 bases and J 5 bases, leaving 16 bases between the germline ends. Germline V gives CDR1 MNHEY, CDR2 SMNVEV (reference sequence). The CDR3 extends over 14 amino acids. The CDR3 nucleotides read TGTGCCAGCAGCCATCCGGGGGCGCGGACTGAAGCTTTCTTT. This translates into CASSHPGARTEAFF.

This rearrangement joins TRBV7-6 to TRBJ1-1; tentative D call: TRBD1 (5 bases). The germline gives CDR1 SGHVS, CDR2 FNYEAQ. V lost 7 bases to trimming and J lost 4 bases, with 19 bases between them. The CDR3 spans 15 residues. The CDR3 loop is CASKVQGGGGTEAFF. CDR3 DNA: TGTGCCAGCAAGGTTCAGGGCGGTGGCGGCACTGAAGCTTTCTTT.

The chain has TRBV3-1 (or the pseudogene TRBV3-2) and TRBJ1-5, with TRBD1 as a possible D gene (5 bases). Germline CDR1 reads LGHDT; CDR2 reads YNNKEL (reference sequence). V gave up 0 bases and J gave up 1 base, with 7 bases separating them. This CDR3 is built from 15 residues. The DNA of the CDR3 is TGTGCCAGCAGCCAAGAGGGGGGGAGCAATCAGCCCCAGCATTTT. Its translation: CASSQEGGSNQPQHF.

About this clone itself: One end of the junction fails to match germline, which may point to a read error. The same CDR3 is also encoded by other DNA sequences in this sample. The chain carries TRBV28 and TRBJ1-1; no definite D call. Germline values: CDR1 MDHEN, CDR2 SYDVKM. This CDR3 has 12 residues. The CDR3 sequence is CASSFPYTEAFF. In nucleotides, the CDR3 is TGTGCCAGCAGTTTCCCTTACACTGAAGCCTTCTTT.

CDR3 in amino acids: CASSYEFGDSEAFF. Here the CDR3 DNA reads TGTGCCAGCAGTTACGAGTTCGGCGACAGTGAAGCTTTCTTT. The chain couples TRBV6-5 to TRBJ1-1; D may be TRBD1 (5 bases). The CDR3 runs to 14 residues. CDR1 MNHEY and CDR2 SVGAGI come from the germline V gene. V was cut by 2 bases and J by 7 bases, with 14 bases left in between.